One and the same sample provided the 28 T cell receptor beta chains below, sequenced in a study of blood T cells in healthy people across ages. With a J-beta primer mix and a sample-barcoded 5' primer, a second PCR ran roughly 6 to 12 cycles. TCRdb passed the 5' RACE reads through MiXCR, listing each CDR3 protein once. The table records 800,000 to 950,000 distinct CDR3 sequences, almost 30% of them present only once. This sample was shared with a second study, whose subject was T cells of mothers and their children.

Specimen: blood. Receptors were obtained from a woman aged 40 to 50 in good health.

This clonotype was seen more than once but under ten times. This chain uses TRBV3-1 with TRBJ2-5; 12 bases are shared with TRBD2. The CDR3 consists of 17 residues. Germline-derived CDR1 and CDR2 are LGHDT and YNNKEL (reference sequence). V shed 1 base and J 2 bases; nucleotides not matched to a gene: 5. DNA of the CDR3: TGTGCCAGCAGCCAAGTGGCTGGACTAGCGGGACAAGAGACCCAGTACTTC. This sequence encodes CASSQVAGLAGQETQYF.

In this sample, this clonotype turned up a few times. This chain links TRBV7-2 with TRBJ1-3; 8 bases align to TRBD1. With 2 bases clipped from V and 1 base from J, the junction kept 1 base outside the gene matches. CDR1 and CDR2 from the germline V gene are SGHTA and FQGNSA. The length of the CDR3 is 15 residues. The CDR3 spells CASSLQGASGNTIYF. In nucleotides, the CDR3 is TGTGCCAGCAGCTTACAGGGGGCTTCTGGAAACACCATATATTTT.

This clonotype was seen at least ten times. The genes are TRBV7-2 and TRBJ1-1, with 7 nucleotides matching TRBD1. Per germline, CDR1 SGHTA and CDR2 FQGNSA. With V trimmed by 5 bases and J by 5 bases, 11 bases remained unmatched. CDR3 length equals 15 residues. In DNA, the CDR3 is TGTGCCAGCAGCCCTAAGTCAGGGGGGGGTACTGAAGCTTTCTTT. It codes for CASSPKSGGGTEAFF.

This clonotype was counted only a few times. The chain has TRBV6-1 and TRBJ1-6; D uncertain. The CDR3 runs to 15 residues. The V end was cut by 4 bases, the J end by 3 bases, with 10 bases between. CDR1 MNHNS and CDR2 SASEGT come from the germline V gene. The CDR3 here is CASSAEGFYNSPLHF. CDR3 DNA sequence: TGTGCCAGCAGTGCGGAGGGATTCTATAATTCACCCCTCCACTTT.

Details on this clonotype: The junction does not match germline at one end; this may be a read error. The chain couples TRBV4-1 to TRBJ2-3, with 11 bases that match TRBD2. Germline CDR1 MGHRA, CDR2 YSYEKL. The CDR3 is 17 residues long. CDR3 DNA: TGCGCCAGCAGCCTGAGCCTTCTAGCGGGAGGAGGAGATACGCGGTATTTT. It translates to CASSLSLLAGGGDTRYF.

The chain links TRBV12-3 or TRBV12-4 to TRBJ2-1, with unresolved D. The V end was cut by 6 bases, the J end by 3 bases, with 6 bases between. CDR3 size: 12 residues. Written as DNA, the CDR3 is TGTGCCAGCAGCATGGACTACAATGAGCAGTTCTTC. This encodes CASSMDYNEQFF.

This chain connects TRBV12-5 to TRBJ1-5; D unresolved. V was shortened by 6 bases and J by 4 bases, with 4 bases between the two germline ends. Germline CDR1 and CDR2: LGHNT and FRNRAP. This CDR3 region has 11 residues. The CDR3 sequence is CASGQNQPQHF. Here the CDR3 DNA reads TGTGCTAGTGGACAAAATCAGCCCCAGCATTTT.

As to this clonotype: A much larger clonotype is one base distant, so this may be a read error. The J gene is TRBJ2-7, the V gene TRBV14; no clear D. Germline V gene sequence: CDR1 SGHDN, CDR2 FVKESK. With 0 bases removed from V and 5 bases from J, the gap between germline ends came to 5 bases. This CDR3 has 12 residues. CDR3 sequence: CASSQDCHEQYF. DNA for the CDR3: TGTGCCAGCAGCCAAGATTGCCACGAGCAGTACTTC.

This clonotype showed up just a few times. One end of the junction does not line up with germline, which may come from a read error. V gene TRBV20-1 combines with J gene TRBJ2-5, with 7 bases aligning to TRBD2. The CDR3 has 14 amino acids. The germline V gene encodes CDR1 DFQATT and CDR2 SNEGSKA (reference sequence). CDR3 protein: CSASPAGRVETQYF. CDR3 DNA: TGCAGCGCTAGTCCGGCAGGGAGGGTGGAGACCCAGTACTTC.

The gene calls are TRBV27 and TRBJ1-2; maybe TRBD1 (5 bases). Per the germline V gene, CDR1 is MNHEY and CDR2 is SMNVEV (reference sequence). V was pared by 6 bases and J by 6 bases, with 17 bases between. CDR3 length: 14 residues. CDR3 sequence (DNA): TGTGCCAGCAGATCCTCGGCCAGGGAACATGGCTACACCTTC. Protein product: CASRSSAREHGYTF.

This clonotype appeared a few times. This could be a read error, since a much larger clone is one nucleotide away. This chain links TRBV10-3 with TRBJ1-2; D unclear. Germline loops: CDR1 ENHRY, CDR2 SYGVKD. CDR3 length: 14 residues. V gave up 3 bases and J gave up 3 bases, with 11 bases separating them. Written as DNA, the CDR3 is TGTGCCATCAGTGATAGGGCAGGTGACTATGGCTACACCTTC. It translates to CAISDRAGDYGYTF.

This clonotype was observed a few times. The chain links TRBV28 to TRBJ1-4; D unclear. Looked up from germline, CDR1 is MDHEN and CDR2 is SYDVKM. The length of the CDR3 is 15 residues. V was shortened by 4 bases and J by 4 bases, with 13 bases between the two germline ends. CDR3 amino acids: CASSSAGSFNEKLFF. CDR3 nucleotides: TGTGCCAGCAGTTCCGCCGGGAGCTTTAATGAAAAACTGTTTTTT. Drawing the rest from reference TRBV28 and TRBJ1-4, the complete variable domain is DVKVTQSSRYLVKRTGEKVFLECVQDMDHENMFWYRQDPGLGLRLIYFSYDVKMKEKGDIPEGYSVSREKKERFSLILESASTNQTSMYLCASSSAGSFNEKLFFGSGTQLSVL.

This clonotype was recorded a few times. CDR3 coding DNA: TGTGCCAGCGGAATTAGCGGGGGGAGCTCCTACAATGAGCAGTTCTTC. Its translation is CASGISGGSSYNEQFF. The rearrangement joins TRBV7-2 to TRBJ2-1, with 10 bases identical to TRBD2. CDR3 length: 16 amino acids. Germline V gene lookup returns CDR1 SGHTA and CDR2 FQGNSA. Trimming at V came to 8 bases and at J to 0 bases, leaving 7 bases not matched to a gene.

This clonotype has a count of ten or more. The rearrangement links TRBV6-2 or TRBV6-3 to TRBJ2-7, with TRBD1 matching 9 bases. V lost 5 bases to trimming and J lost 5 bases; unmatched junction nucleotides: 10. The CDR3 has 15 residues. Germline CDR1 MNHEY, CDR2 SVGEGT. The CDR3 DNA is TGTGCCAGCAGTAGTTCGAACAGGGGGCAGAACGAGCAGTACTTC. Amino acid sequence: CASSSSNRGQNEQYF.

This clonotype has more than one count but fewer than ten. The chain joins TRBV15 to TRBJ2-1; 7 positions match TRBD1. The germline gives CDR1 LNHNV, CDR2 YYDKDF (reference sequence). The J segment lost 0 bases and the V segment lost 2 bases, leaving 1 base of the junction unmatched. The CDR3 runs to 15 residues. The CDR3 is CATSRYRGSYNEQFF. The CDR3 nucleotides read TGTGCCACCAGCAGATACAGGGGCTCCTACAATGAGCAGTTCTTC.

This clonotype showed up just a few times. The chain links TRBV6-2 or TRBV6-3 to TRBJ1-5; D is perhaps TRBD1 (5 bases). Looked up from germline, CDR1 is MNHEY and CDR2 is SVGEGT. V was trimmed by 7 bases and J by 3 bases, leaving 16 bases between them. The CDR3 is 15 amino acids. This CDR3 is CASTSSGAYNQPQHF. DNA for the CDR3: TGTGCCAGCACTTCAAGCGGGGCCTACAATCAGCCCCAGCATTTT.

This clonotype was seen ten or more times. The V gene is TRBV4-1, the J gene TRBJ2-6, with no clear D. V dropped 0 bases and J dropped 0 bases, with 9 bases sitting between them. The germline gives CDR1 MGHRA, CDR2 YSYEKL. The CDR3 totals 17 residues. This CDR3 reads CASSQDARSSGANVLTF. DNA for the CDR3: TGCGCCAGCAGCCAAGATGCCCGGAGCTCTGGGGCCAACGTCCTGACTTTC.

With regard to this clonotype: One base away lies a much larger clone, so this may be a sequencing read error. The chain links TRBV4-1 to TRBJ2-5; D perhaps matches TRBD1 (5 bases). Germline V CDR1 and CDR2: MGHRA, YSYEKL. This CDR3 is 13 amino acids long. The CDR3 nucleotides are TGCGTCAGCAGCCACGATAGGGGTGAGACCCAGTACTTC. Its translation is CVSSHDRGETQYF.

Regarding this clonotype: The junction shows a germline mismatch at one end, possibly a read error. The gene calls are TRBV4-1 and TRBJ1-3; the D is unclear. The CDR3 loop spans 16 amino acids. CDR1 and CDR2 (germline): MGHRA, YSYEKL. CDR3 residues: CAGSQAPVTSGNTIYF. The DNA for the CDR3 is TGCGCCGGCAGCCAAGCCCCAGTAACCTCTGGAAACACCATATATTTT.

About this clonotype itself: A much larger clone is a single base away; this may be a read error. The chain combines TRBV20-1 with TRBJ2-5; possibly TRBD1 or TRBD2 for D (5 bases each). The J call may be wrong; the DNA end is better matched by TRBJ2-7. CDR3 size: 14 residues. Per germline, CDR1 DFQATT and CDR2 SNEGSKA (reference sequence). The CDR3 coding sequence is TGCAGTGCTGGTACCGGGACGGTACGCTACGAGCAGTACTTC. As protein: CSAGTGTVRYEQYF.

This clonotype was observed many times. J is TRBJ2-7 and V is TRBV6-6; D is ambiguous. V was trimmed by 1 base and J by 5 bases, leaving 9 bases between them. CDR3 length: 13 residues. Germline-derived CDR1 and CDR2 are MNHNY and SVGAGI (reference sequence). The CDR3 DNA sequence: TGTGCCAGCAGTTACTACCCTGGGGACGAGCAGTACTTC. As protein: CASSYYPGDEQYF.

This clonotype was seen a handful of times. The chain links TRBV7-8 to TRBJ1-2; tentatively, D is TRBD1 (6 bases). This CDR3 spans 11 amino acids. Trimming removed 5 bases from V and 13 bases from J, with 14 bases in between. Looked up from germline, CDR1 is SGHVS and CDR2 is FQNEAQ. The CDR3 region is CASSPRGALTF. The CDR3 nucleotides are TGTGCCAGCAGCCCGAGGGGGGCTCTCACCTTC.

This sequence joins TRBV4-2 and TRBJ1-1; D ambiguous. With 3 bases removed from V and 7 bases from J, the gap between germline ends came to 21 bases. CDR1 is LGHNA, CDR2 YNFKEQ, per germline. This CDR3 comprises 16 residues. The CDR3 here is CASSHPPRALSYEAFF. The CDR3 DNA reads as TGTGCCAGCAGCCACCCGCCAAGAGCCCTCTCCTATGAAGCTTTCTTT.

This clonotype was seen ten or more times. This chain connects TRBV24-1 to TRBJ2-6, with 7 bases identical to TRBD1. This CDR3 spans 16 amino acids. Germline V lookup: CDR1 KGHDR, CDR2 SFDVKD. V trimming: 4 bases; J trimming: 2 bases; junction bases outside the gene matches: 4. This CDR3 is CATSDPGTAGANVLTF. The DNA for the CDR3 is TGTGCCACCAGTGACCCCGGGACAGCTGGGGCCAACGTCCTGACTTTC.

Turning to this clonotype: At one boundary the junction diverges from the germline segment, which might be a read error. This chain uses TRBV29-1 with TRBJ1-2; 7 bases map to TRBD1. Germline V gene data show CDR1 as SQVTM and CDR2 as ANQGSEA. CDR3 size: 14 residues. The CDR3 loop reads CSVKEQGSNYGYTF. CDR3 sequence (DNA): TGCAGCGTTAAAGAACAGGGGTCTAACTATGGCTACACCTTC.

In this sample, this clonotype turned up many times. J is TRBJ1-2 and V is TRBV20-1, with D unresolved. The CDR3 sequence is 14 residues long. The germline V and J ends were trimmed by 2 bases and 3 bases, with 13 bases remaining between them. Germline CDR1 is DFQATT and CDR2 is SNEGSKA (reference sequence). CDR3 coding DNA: TGCAGTGCTAGAAGAGTTTTGGAGGACTATGGCTACACCTTC. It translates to CSARRVLEDYGYTF.

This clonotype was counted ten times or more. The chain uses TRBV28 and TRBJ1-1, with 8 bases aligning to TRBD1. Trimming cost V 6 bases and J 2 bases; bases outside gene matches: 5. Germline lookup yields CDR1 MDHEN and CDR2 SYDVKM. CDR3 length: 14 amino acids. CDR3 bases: TGTGCCAGCAGGCCAGGGGGCGGAAACACTGAAGCTTTCTTT. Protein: CASRPGGGNTEAFF. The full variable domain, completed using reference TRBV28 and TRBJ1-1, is DVKVTQSSRYLVKRTGEKVFLECVQDMDHENMFWYRQDPGLGLRLIYFSYDVKMKEKGDIPEGYSVSREKKERFSLILESASTNQTSMYLCASRPGGGNTEAFFGQGTRLTVV.

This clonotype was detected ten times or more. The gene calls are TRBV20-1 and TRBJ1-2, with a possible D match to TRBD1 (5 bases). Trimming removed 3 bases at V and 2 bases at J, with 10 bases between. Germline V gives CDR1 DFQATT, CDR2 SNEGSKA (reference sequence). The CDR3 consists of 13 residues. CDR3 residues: CSASPDRNYGYTF. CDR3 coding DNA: TGCAGTGCTAGTCCCGACAGAAACTATGGCTACACCTTC.